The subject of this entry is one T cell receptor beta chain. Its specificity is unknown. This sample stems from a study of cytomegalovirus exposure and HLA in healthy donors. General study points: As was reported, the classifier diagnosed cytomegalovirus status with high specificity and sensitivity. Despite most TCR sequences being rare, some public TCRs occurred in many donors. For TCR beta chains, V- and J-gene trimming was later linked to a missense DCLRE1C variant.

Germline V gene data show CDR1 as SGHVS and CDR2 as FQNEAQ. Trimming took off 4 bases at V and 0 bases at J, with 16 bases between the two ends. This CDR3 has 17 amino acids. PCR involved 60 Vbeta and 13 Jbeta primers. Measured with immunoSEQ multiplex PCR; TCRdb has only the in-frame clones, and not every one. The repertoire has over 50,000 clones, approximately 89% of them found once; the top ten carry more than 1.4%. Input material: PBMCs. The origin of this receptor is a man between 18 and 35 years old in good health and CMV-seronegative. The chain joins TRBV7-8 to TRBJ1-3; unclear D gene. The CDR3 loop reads CASSSLTLTGSGNTIYF. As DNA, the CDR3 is TGTGCCAGCAGCTCACTAACCTTGACGGGCTCTGGAAACACCATATATTTT.